The following is a TCR beta chain sequence with its context. In the original analysis: Reference gene primers were amplified, and this amplification served to estimate nucleated cell counts. Some clones are missing from TCRdb's copy, which holds only in-frame ones; the method was immunoSEQ multiplex PCR. The V and J calls and clone size come from that table; D and trimming were worked out from the DNA. The repertoire consists of 200,000 to 250,000 clones, with 70% to 85% occurring once and the leading ten covering approximately 8%. This sample stems from a study of blood T cell repertoires in COVID-19. Turning to the study itself: T cells, B-cell-depleted T cells, or PBMCs supplied cDNA or gDNA.

Germline CDR1 is SNHLY and CDR2 is FYNNEI. The germline V and J ends were trimmed by 7 bases and 7 bases, with 16 bases remaining between them. The CDR3 spans 14 residues. This receptor was taken from a woman older than 75 with COVID-19, enrolled during active disease. The genes are TRBV2 and TRBJ1-4, with a weak D call TRBD1 (5 bases). The material sequenced was peripheral blood. The CDR3 DNA reads TGTGCCAGCAAATACGGGGGTGGGATTGAAAAACTGTTTTTT. Translated, it gives CASKYGGGIEKLFF.